Following are 17 T cell receptor beta chains from one sample sequenced in a study of blood T cell repertoires in COVID-19. TCRdb's table, derived via immunoSEQ multiplex PCR, lists solely in-frame clones and lacks some. The sample lists about 200,000 clones, roughly four fifths occurring once. Sequencing used PBMCs or T cells enriched from blood (not recorded which). The receptor source for this set is a middle-aged man who had recovered from COVID-19.

The rearrangement joins TRBV18 to TRBJ1-1; D might be TRBD1 (6 bases). The germline V and J ends were trimmed by 6 bases and 0 bases, with 14 bases remaining between them. The CDR3 has 15 amino acids. Germline-derived CDR1 and CDR2 are KGHSH and LQKENI. CDR3 region: CASSEQGQMNTEAFF. In DNA, the CDR3 is TGTGCCAGCTCGGAACAGGGTCAAATGAACACTGAAGCTTTCTTT.

V gene TRBV6-5 combines with J gene TRBJ1-6, with 8 bases aligning to TRBD1. Germline V gene sequence: CDR1 MNHEY, CDR2 SVGAGI. This CDR3 region has 15 residues. Germline trimming cut 6 bases from V and 7 bases from J; bases unmatched to any gene: 8. This CDR3 reads CASSLHRGGNSPLHF. CDR3 sequence (DNA): TGTGCCAGCAGCCTACACAGGGGGGGAAATTCACCCCTCCACTTT.

This chain uses TRBV29-1 with TRBJ1-1, with 7 bases matching TRBD1. The CDR3 loop spans 14 amino acids. With V trimmed by 6 bases and J by 5 bases, 12 bases remained unmatched. Germline CDR1 is SQVTM and CDR2 is ANQGSEA. In nucleotides, the CDR3 is TGCAGCGTGAGGACAGGTTACCTTGGGACTGAAGCTTTCTTT. Protein sequence: CSVRTGYLGTEAFF.

The V gene is TRBV6-6, the J gene TRBJ2-7; the D is unclear. The CDR3 runs 11 residues. Germline values: CDR1 MNHNY, CDR2 SVGAGI (reference sequence). Trimming pared 6 bases from V and 9 bases from J, leaving 12 bases between. CDR3 loop: CASSREDRQYF. The CDR3 DNA reads TGTGCCAGCAGCCGCGAGGATCGGCAGTACTTC.

The V and J genes are TRBV5-1 and TRBJ1-1; D might be TRBD1 (5 bases). The length of the CDR3 is 16 residues. Between the trimmed V and J ends, which lost 4 bases and 4 bases, there was a span of 20 bases. Germline V gives CDR1 SGHRS, CDR2 YFSETQ. The CDR3 sequence: CASSPGQEKVGTEAFF. The CDR3 bases are TGCGCCAGCAGCCCCGGACAAGAGAAGGTAGGCACTGAAGCTTTCTTT.

This clone showed up just once. The J gene is TRBJ2-5, the V gene TRBV3-1 (or the pseudogene TRBV3-2); D is unresolved. The germline CDR1 and CDR2 sequences are LGHDT and YNNKEL (reference sequence). V shed 0 bases and J shed 7 bases, with 9 bases lying between them. CDR3 size: 13 residues. In DNA, the CDR3 is TGTGCCAGCAGCCAAGATACTCGCGGGACCCAGTACTTC. This codes for CASSQDTRGTQYF.

The CDR3 DNA is TGTGCCAGCGGCGACAGGACCTACGAGCAGTACTTC. As protein: CASGDRTYEQYF. The chain joins TRBV21-1 to TRBJ2-7; the DNA was not used to check the table's D call, TRBD1. TRBV21-1 is flagged as a pseudogene. The CDR3 spans 12 residues.

The V call is TRBV19, the J call TRBJ2-1; 12 bases align to TRBD2. Germline assignment: CDR1 LNHDA and CDR2 SQIVND (reference sequence). The V gene end was trimmed by 5 bases and the J gene end by 3 bases; junction bases not matched to a gene: 5. This CDR3 has 16 residues. The CDR3 sequence is CASSWTSGTYYNEQFF. CDR3 DNA sequence: TGTGCCAGTAGTTGGACTAGCGGGACTTACTACAATGAGCAGTTCTTC.

The J gene is TRBJ2-1, the V gene TRBV7-3, with TRBD2 matching over 10 bases. The germline gives CDR1 SGHTA, CDR2 FQGTGA. V was clipped by 3 bases and J by 6 bases; unmatched bases: 5. The CDR3 consists of 15 residues. DNA for the CDR3: TGTGCCAGCAGCTTCGGACTAGCGGTTTTCAATGAGCAGTTCTTC. It yields the protein CASSFGLAVFNEQFF. Looking up the rest from reference TRBV7-3 and TRBJ2-1 gives the full variable domain: GAGVSQTPSNKVTEKGKYVELRCDPISGHTALYWYRQSLGQGPEFLIYFQGTGAADDSGLPNDRFFAVRPEGSVSTLKIQRTERGDSAVYLCASSFGLAVFNEQFFGPGTRLTVL.

This sequence joins TRBV2 and TRBJ2-3; TRBD2 aligns across 8 bases. The CDR3 spans 15 residues. V was pared by 5 bases and J by 2 bases, with 6 bases of the junction left unmatched. Per the germline V gene, CDR1 is SNHLY and CDR2 is FYNNEI. This CDR3 is CASSPGLAVTDTQYF. Written as DNA, the CDR3 is TGTGCCAGCAGTCCAGGACTAGCAGTCACAGATACGCAGTATTTT.

The chain recombines TRBV11-3 with TRBJ2-1; maybe TRBD2 (5 bases). The V end lost 4 bases, the J end lost 9 bases, and 10 bases lay between the germline ends. The V gene's germline CDR1 is SGHNT and CDR2 YENEEA. The CDR3 is 12 amino acids. CDR3 DNA: TGTGCCAGCAGCTGGTCTAGCAGTGAGCAGTTCTTC. Translation gives CASSWSSSEQFF.

The gene calls are TRBV7-8 and TRBJ2-2, with TRBD1 as a possible D gene (6 bases). The CDR3 has 15 amino acids. Trimming stripped 5 bases from V and 5 bases from J, with 15 bases between. Germline loops: CDR1 SGHVS, CDR2 FQNEAQ. CDR3 in amino acids: CASSTRGRNTGELFF. CDR3 DNA: TGTGCCAGCAGCACCAGGGGTCGAAATACCGGGGAGCTGTTTTTT.

The chain recombines TRBV4-3 with TRBJ2-1; 8 bases agree with TRBD2. This CDR3 contains 16 residues. CDR1 LGHNA and CDR2 YSLEER come from the germline V gene. The junction had 9 bases not matched to a gene; V was cut back by 1 base and J by 7 bases. The CDR3 sequence is CASSQGSAGVSNEQFF. DNA for the CDR3: TGCGCCAGCAGCCAAGGATCAGCGGGAGTGTCAAATGAGCAGTTCTTC.

The chain uses TRBV19 and TRBJ1-1; TRBD1 aligns across 8 bases. The CDR3 covers 14 residues. Trimming took 8 bases from V and 3 from J; bases not matched to a gene: 8. CDR1 and CDR2 from the germline V gene are LNHDA and SQIVND (reference sequence). Here the CDR3 reads CASYQQGGDTEAFF. Here the CDR3 DNA reads TGTGCCAGTTACCAACAGGGGGGCGACACTGAAGCTTTCTTT.

The chain couples TRBV18 to TRBJ2-1; TRBD1 aligns across 10 bases. Germline values: CDR1 KGHSH, CDR2 LQKENI. With 3 bases clipped from V and 9 bases from J, the junction kept 8 bases outside the gene matches. CDR3 length: 15 residues. As DNA, the CDR3 is TGTGCCAGCTCACCGGGACAGGGGTCCCTCGGTGAGCAGTTCTTC. It codes for CASSPGQGSLGEQFF.

V and J are TRBV7-9 and TRBJ2-7, with TRBD1 matching 8 bases. This CDR3 comprises 14 residues. J lost 6 bases, V lost 5 bases, and 9 bases had no gene match. Germline-derived CDR1 and CDR2 are SEHNR and FQNEAQ (reference sequence). CDR3 bases: TGTGCCAGCAGCCCGACCGGACAGGGCGGCGAGCAGTACTTC. Its protein product is CASSPTGQGGEQYF.

There are a few counts of this clone. The chain recombines TRBV10-3 with TRBJ1-1; 10 nucleotides agree with TRBD1. This CDR3 is built from 13 residues. The ends lost 11 bases at V and 4 bases at J; junction bases unmatched: 7. Germline-derived CDR1 and CDR2 are ENHRY and SYGVKD. CDR3 nucleotides: TGTGCCTCCATGGGACAGGGGCGCACTGAAGCTTTCTTT. Translated: CASMGQGRTEAFF.